These T cell receptor beta chains were read from a single sample in a study of Graves' ophthalmopathy and Graves' hyperthyroidism. TCRdb reanalysed the multiplex PCR reads using MiXCR and keeps one entry per CDR3 protein. Of roughly 610,000 distinct CDR3 sequences listed, about 20% were seen once; the top ten hold about 6.6%. Sample: peripheral blood. These receptors came from a woman between 18 and 29 years old with stable Graves' hyperthyroidism. Some clones in this sample may be carry-over from other donors' samples. Both conserved end residues are part of each CDR3. Fields, in order: V gene, clone size, J gene, D gene, CDR3 DNA, CDR3 protein. A D gene is named only where the DNA matches it firmly. Clone size, where shown, is once, few, many, or a class for clones that have expanded.

V: TRBV30
size: few
J: TRBJ2-5
D: TRBD1
DNA: TGTGCCTGGGGGGACAGTTTGCCCCAAGAGACCCAGTACTTC
CDR3: CAWGDSLPQETQYF

V: TRBV27
size: few
J: TRBJ2-5
D: NA
DNA: TGTGCCAGCAGCCCCCGGCAGGGCCCAATGGAGACCCAGTACTTC
CDR3: CASSPRQGPMETQYF

V: TRBV30
size: many
J: TRBJ2-2
D: TRBD1
DNA: TGTGCCTGGAGCCCTACCTGGGACAGGGGACTCAACGGGAGGCTGTTTTTT
CDR3: CAWSPTWDRGLNGRLFF

V: TRBV5-1
size: many
J: TRBJ2-2
D: NA
DNA: TGCGCCAGCAGCTTGGTTCGGGGTCTCCCGAACACCGGGGAGCTGTTTTTT
CDR3: CASSLVRGLPNTGELFF

V: TRBV2
size: NA
J: TRBJ2-4
D: TRBD2
DNA: TGTGCCAGCAGTGAAGCCTTAGCGGGGGGGCTGAACATTAAGTACTTC
CDR3: CASSEALAGGLNIKYF

V: TRBV24-1
size: few
J: TRBJ1-5
D: NA
DNA: TGTGCCACCAGTGATTCGGGGGGAGGGGTTCTCAATCAGCCCCAGCATTTT
CDR3: CATSDSGGGVLNQPQHF

V: TRBV27
size: many
J: TRBJ2-2
D: TRBD1
DNA: TGTGCCAGCAGTTCGACAGGGGCCTCCACCGGGGAGCTGTTTTTT
CDR3: CASSSTGASTGELFF

V: TRBV19
size: many
J: TRBJ1-5
D: NA
DNA: TGTGCCAGTAGGCGACGCATCGACAGGAGCAATCAGCCCCAGCATTTT
CDR3: CASRRRIDRSNQPQHF

V: TRBV29-1
size: NA
J: TRBJ2-7
D: NA
DNA: TGCAGCGTTCTGGACACATACTCCTACGAGCAGTACTTC
CDR3: CSVLDTYSYEQYF

V: TRBV30
size: NA
J: TRBJ1-1
D: TRBD1
DNA: TGTGCCTGGAGTGTTTGGCTGGGCAGGGGGTCGAATGAAGCTTGCTTT
CDR3: CAWSVWLGRGSNEACF

V: TRBV11-1
size: NA
J: TRBJ1-1
D: NA
DNA: TGTGCCAGCAGCTCCGAGGGTGATCTCGTGAAGGGCACTGAAGCTTTCTTT
CDR3: CASSSEGDLVKGTEAFF

V: TRBV30
size: NA
J: TRBJ1-1
D: NA
DNA: TGTGCCCATCACAGGAACACTGAAGCTTTCTTT
CDR3: CAHHRNTEAFF

V: TRBV20-1
size: many
J: TRBJ1-6
D: NA
DNA: TGCAGTGCTAGAGGCCCCGGGGACGGCTCACCCCTCCACTTT
CDR3: CSARGPGDGSPLHF

V: TRBV20-1
size: NA
J: TRBJ2-5
D: NA
DNA: TGCAGTGCTAGAGGAGTTTGGGAGACCCAGTACTTC
CDR3: CSARGVWETQYF

V: TRBV9
size: many
J: TRBJ1-5
D: TRBD1
DNA: TGTGCCAGCAGCGTAGAAGGGGGCTTCAATCAGCCCCAGCATTTT
CDR3: CASSVEGGFNQPQHF

V: TRBV6-4
size: many
J: TRBJ1-1
D: NA
DNA: TGTGCCAGCAGCGACTTTAAGGGGGGGAACACTGAAGCTTTCTTT
CDR3: CASSDFKGGNTEAFF

V: TRBV20-1
size: many
J: TRBJ1-1
D: NA
DNA: TGCAGTGCTCCCGCCGTCAACACTGAAGCTTTCTTT
CDR3: CSAPAVNTEAFF

V: TRBV6-5
size: many
J: TRBJ1-2
D: NA
DNA: TGTGCCAGCAGTTACTCGGGCGGAAACTATGGCTACACCTTC
CDR3: CASSYSGGNYGYTF

V: TRBV6-1
size: NA
J: TRBJ2-7
D: TRBD2
DNA: TGTGCCAGCAGTGAAATACTAGCGGGAGGGCCGCGGGAGCAGTACTTC
CDR3: CASSEILAGGPREQYF

V: TRBV20-1
size: many
J: TRBJ1-2
D: NA
DNA: TGCAGTGCTAGCCCCGGGGGGACCAACTATGGCTACACCTTC
CDR3: CSASPGGTNYGYTF

V: TRBV9
size: many
J: TRBJ2-7
D: TRBD1
DNA: TGTGCCAGCAGCCACAGAGGAACAGGGGAAAACGAGCAGTACTTC
CDR3: CASSHRGTGENEQYF

V: TRBV7-9
size: NA
J: TRBJ1-1
D: NA
DNA: TGTGCCAGCGACGGGGTTGCTGGTGAAGCTTTCTTT
CDR3: CASDGVAGEAFF

V: TRBV6-5
size: few
J: TRBJ1-2
D: TRBD1
DNA: TGTGCCAGTTCCCGGGACAGCTCGAACTATGGCTACACCTTC
CDR3: CASSRDSSNYGYTF

V: TRBV2
size: many
J: TRBJ1-1
D: NA
DNA: TGTGCCAGCCAGAGTGAGGGGAACACTGAAGCTTTCTTT
CDR3: CASQSEGNTEAFF

V: TRBV11-1
size: many
J: TRBJ2-5
D: NA
DNA: TGTGCCAGCAGCCCAGCCGGCAGGGAAGAGACCCAGTACTTC
CDR3: CASSPAGREETQYF

V: TRBV12-3/TRBV12-4
size: many
J: TRBJ1-1
D: NA
DNA: TGTGCCAGCAGTTTAGTTAGGGGCAGGGGTAACACTGAAGCTTTCTTT
CDR3: CASSLVRGRGNTEAFF

V: TRBV6-1
size: NA
J: TRBJ1-5
D: NA
DNA: TGTGCCAGCAGTGCCCAGACCCATCAGCCCCAGCATTTT
CDR3: CASSAQTHQPQHF

V: TRBV5-1
size: many
J: TRBJ1-1
D: NA
DNA: TGTGCCAGCAGTCTCGACCGAGGGAACACTGAAGCTTTCTTT
CDR3: CASSLDRGNTEAFF

V: TRBV3-1
size: NA
J: TRBJ1-1
D: NA
DNA: TGTGCCATCAGCCAAAAGATAGGTTCGGCTGAAGCTTTCTTT
CDR3: CAISQKIGSAEAFF

V: TRBV7-9
size: NA
J: TRBJ2-4
D: TRBD1
DNA: TGTGCCAGCAGCTCCTCGGGACAGGGAGAAAACATTCAGTACTTC
CDR3: CASSSSGQGENIQYF

V: TRBV11-2
size: few
J: TRBJ2-5
D: TRBD2
DNA: TGTGCCAGCAGCCACACCGAGGGACTAGCGGGGGGGCCATGGGAGACCCAGTACTTC
CDR3: CASSHTEGLAGGPWETQYF

V: TRBV11-2
size: many
J: TRBJ2-5
D: NA
DNA: TGTGCCAGCAGCTTAGATGGGGTTAGGGTCGCCCAGTACTTC
CDR3: CASSLDGVRVAQYF

V: TRBV20-1
size: once
J: TRBJ2-5
D: TRBD2
DNA: TGCAGTGCCTCTAGCGGGTACCAAGAGACCCAGTACTTC
CDR3: CSASSGYQETQYF

V: TRBV7-3
size: many
J: TRBJ1-1
D: TRBD1
DNA: TGTGCCAGCAGCTTTCAGGGGGCTGCTGAAGCTTTCTTT
CDR3: CASSFQGAAEAFF

V: TRBV2
size: many
J: TRBJ1-1
D: NA
DNA: TGTGCCAGCAAGGGTGGCCCCGAATGGAACACTGAAGCTTTCTTT
CDR3: CASKGGPEWNTEAFF

V: TRBV6-5
size: NA
J: TRBJ2-2
D: TRBD2
DNA: TGTGCCACCGCCATGGCTAGCGGGAGTCTTACCGGGGAGCTGTTTTTT
CDR3: CATAMASGSLTGELFF

V: TRBV13
size: many
J: TRBJ1-2
D: TRBD1
DNA: TGTGCCAGCAGCCCCAGGGGGACAGGGTCTCTCTATGGCTACACCTTC
CDR3: CASSPRGTGSLYGYTF

V: TRBV2
size: many
J: TRBJ2-7
D: NA
DNA: TGTGCCAGCGGCGGGAACGAGCAGTACTTC
CDR3: CASGGNEQYF

V: TRBV6-2/TRBV6-3
size: NA
J: TRBJ2-7
D: TRBD1
DNA: TGTGCCAGCAGTTCCTTCCGGACAGGGAGCTACGAGCAGTACTTC
CDR3: CASSSFRTGSYEQYF

V: TRBV7-9
size: many
J: TRBJ2-7
D: NA
DNA: TGTGCCAGCAGCTATACAGGGAAGAACGACGAGCAGTACTTC
CDR3: CASSYTGKNDEQYF

V: TRBV30
size: many
J: TRBJ1-2
D: NA
DNA: TGTGCCTGGAGGAGGGACGGACCCTATGGCTACACCTTC
CDR3: CAWRRDGPYGYTF

V: TRBV20-1
size: NA
J: TRBJ2-7
D: NA
DNA: TGCAGTGCCGCCCAGACTAGCTACGAGCAGTACTTC
CDR3: CSAAQTSYEQYF

V: TRBV6-2/TRBV6-3
size: many
J: TRBJ2-7
D: TRBD1
DNA: TGTGCCAGCAGTCTGGGACAGGGGGTGAATTACGAGCAGTACTTC
CDR3: CASSLGQGVNYEQYF

V: TRBV20-1
size: many
J: TRBJ2-5
D: TRBD2
DNA: TGCAGTGCTAGGCTAAGCGGGGGGTTAACGACCCAGTACTTC
CDR3: CSARLSGGLTTQYF

V: TRBV9
size: many
J: TRBJ2-7
D: NA
DNA: TGTGCCAGCAGCACCGGTAGCTCTGGGGCCTACGAGCAGTACTTC
CDR3: CASSTGSSGAYEQYF

V: TRBV6-5
size: many
J: TRBJ2-5
D: NA
DNA: TGTGCCAGCAGGGCTAAGGGTTGGGCGACCCAGTACTTC
CDR3: CASRAKGWATQYF

V: TRBV27
size: many
J: TRBJ1-5
D: NA
DNA: TGTGCCAGCAGTTTATCCCAGGGACCTAGCAATCAGCCCCAGCATTTT
CDR3: CASSLSQGPSNQPQHF

V: TRBV27
size: many
J: TRBJ1-2
D: NA
DNA: TGTGCCAGCAGTTTCAACGGATGGGGCTACACCTTC
CDR3: CASSFNGWGYTF

V: TRBV7-2
size: NA
J: TRBJ2-7
D: NA
DNA: TGTGCCAGCAGCTTAGTATCTAGGAACGAGCAGTACTTC
CDR3: CASSLVSRNEQYF

V: TRBV5-1
size: few
J: TRBJ1-3
D: NA
DNA: TGCGCCAGCAGCCCCTCGGGAGCACAGAGCTCTGGAAACACCATATATTTT
CDR3: CASSPSGAQSSGNTIYF

V: TRBV20-1
size: many
J: TRBJ1-2
D: NA
DNA: TGCAGTGCTGCCCAGGGTGTAAACTATGGCTACACCTTC
CDR3: CSAAQGVNYGYTF

V: TRBV12-3/TRBV12-4
size: many
J: TRBJ1-5
D: TRBD1
DNA: TGTGCCAGCAGGGGACAGGCACGACAGCCCCAGCATTTT
CDR3: CASRGQARQPQHF

V: TRBV7-9
size: many
J: TRBJ1-1
D: NA
DNA: TGTGCCAGCAGCCCCTTAGGCAGGGGCGGCACTGAAGCTTTCTTT
CDR3: CASSPLGRGGTEAFF

V: TRBV3-1
size: many
J: TRBJ2-7
D: NA
DNA: TGTGCCAGCAGCCTACAGGGCCCCCACTACGAGCAGTACTTC
CDR3: CASSLQGPHYEQYF

V: TRBV20-1
size: many
J: TRBJ1-2
D: NA
DNA: TGCAGTGTCTCGGACGGGAACTATGGCTACACCTTC
CDR3: CSVSDGNYGYTF